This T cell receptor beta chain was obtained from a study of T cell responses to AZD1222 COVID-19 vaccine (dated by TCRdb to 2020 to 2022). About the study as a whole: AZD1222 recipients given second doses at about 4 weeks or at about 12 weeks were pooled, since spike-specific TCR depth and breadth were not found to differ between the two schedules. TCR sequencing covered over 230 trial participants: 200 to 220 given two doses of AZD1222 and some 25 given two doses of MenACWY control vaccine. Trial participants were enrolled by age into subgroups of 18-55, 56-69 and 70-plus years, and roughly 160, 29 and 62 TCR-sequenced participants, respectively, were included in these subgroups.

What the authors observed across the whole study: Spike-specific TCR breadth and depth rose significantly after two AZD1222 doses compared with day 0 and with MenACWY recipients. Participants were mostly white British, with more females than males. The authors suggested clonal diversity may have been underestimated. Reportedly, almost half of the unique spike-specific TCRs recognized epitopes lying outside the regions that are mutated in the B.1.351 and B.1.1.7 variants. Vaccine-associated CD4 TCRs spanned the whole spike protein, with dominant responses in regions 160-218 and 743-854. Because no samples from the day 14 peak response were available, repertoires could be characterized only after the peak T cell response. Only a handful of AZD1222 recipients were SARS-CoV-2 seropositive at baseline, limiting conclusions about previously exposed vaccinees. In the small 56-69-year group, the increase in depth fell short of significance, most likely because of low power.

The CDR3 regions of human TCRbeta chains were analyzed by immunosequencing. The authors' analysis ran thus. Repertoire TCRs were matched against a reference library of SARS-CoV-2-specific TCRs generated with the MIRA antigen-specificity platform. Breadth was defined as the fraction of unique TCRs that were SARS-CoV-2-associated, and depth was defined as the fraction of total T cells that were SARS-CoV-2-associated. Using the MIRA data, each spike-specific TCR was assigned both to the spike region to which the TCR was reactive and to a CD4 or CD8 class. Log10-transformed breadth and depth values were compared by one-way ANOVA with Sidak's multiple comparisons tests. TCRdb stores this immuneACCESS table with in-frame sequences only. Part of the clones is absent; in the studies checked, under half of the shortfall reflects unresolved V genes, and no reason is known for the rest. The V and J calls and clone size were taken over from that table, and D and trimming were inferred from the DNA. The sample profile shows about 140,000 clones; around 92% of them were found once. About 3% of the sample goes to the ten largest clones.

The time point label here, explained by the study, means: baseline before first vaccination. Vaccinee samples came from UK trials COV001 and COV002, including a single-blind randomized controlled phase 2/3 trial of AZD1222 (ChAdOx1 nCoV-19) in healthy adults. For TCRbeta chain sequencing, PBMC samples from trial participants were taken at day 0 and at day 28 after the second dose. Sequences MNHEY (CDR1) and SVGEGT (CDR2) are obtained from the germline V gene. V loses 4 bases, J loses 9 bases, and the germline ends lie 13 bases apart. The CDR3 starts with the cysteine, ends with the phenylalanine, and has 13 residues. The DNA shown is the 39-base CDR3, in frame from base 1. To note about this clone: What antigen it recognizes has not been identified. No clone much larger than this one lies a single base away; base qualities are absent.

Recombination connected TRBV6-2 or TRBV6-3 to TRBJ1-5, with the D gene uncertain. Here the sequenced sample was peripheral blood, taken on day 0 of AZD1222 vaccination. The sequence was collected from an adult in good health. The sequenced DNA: TGTGCCAGCAGTTCGACTGAAGGCGGGCCCCAGCATTTT. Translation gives CASSSTEGGPQHF.